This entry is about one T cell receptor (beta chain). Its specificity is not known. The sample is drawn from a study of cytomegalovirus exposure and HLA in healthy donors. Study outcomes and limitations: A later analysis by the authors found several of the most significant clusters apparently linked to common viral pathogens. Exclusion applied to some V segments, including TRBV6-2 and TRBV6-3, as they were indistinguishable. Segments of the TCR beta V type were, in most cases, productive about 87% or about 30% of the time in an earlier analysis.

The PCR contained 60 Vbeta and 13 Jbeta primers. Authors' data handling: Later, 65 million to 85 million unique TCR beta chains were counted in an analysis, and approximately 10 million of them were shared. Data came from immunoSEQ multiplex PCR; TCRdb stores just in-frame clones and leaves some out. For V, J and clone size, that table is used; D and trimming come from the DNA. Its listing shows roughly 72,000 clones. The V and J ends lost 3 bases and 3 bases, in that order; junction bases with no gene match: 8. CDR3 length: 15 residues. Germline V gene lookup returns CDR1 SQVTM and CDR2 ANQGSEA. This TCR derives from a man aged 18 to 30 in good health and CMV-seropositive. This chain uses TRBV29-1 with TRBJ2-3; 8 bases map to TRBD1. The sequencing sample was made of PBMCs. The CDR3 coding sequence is TGCAGCGTTGACAAAAGACAGGGGATGACAGATACGCAGTATTTT. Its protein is CSVDKRQGMTDTQYF.